This entry is about one T cell receptor (beta chain). As yet, its antigen is unknown. The data are from a study of a mutant IDH1 vaccine in newly diagnosed glioma. Study in general: Patients in the study were vaccinated eight times, receiving shots in weeks 1, 3, 5, 7, 11, 15, 19 and 23. Treated patients comprised about 62% males and around 38% females, mean age about 43 years. Radiotherapy alone preceded vaccination by 4-6 weeks; alternatively, vaccination started with temozolomide cycles.

The protocol was immunoSEQ multiplex PCR, while the TCRdb copy is restricted to in-frame clones and leaves out a portion. The sample shows around 51,000 clones, over 75% of them seen only once. Documented time point: week 5, during vaccination. The content of each vaccine dose was 300 ug of mutant IDH1 20-mer peptide, and topical imiquimod accompanied it. Study results and limitations: Patients showed vaccine-induced immune responses at a rate of 90% to 95%.

The V gene lost 2 bases and the J gene lost 14 bases, with 16 bases spanning the gap. CDR1 and CDR2 (germline): MNHEY, SVGAGI. This CDR3 has 14 amino acids. The starting material was PBMCs, obtained from a glioma patient whose treatment included an IDH1 peptide vaccine. The clonotype was recovered from a woman aged 40 to 50 with glioma. J is TRBJ1-6 and V is TRBV6-5; TRBD1 is a possible D gene (5 bases). The CDR3 loop reads CASSYNSRGEALHF. CDR3 bases: TGTGCCAGCAGTTACAACTCCCGGGGCGAGGCCCTCCACTTT.